A selection of T cell receptor beta chains follows, all from one sample in a study of blood T cell repertoires in COVID-19. Assay used: immunoSEQ multiplex PCR; TCRdb lists only in-frame clones, some missing. The table lists about 110,000 clones, 85% to 95% of them singletons. Sequencing was done on a sample of peripheral blood. These receptors all stem from a woman in her 30s with acute or convalescent COVID-19. Each CDR3 is given with its conserved first and last residue. The D gene is left open where the match is weak. Size tells how often a clone was seen (once, few, many) or the class of an expanded clone, and some rows leave it out.

>TRBJ1-4|.|TRBD1|TRBV5-1
CASSLGPPGQANEKLFF
TGCGCCAGCAGCTTGGGACCCCCGGGACAGGCTAATGAAAAACTGTTTTTT
>TRBJ2-7|.|TRBD1|TRBV6-6
CASTISQGAEQYF
TGTGCCAGCACCATCTCCCAGGGGGCCGAGCAGTACTTC
>TRBJ1-1|.|.|TRBV21-1
CASSKTHLCNTEAFF
TGTGCCAGCAGCAAAACTCACCTATGCAACACTGAAGCTTTCTTT
>TRBJ2-3|.|TRBD2|TRBV9
CASSVEVAGGLGDTQYF
TGTGCCAGCAGCGTAGAGGTAGCGGGAGGCCTGGGAGATACGCAGTATTTT
>TRBJ1-6|.|.|TRBV28
CASTRTGNSPLHF
TGTGCCAGCACCCGGACGGGGAATTCACCCCTCCACTTT
>TRBJ1-5|.|.|TRBV6-2/TRBV6-3
CASSYSKGFSQPQHF
TGTGCCAGCAGTTACTCGAAGGGGTTTAGTCAGCCCCAGCATTTT
>TRBJ2-1|.|TRBD2|TRBV7-6
CASSLSGGSYNEQFF
TGTGCCAGCAGCTTAAGCGGGGGCTCCTACAATGAGCAGTTCTTC
>TRBJ1-1|.|.|TRBV5-4
CASNLPTGSDTEAFF
TGTGCCAGCAACCTTCCAACAGGGTCTGACACTGAAGCTTTCTTT
>TRBJ2-7|.|.|TRBV10-3
CAISEATGSYEQYF
TGTGCCATCAGTGAGGCCACGGGCTCCTACGAGCAGTACTTC
>TRBJ2-7|.|.|TRBV4-1
CASSPLKGQIYEQYF
TGCGCCAGCAGCCCCTTAAAAGGACAGATCTACGAGCAGTACTTC
>TRBJ2-1|.|.|TRBV19
CASSISPVLEQFF
TGTGCCAGTAGTATTAGCCCGGTCCTGGAGCAGTTCTTC
>TRBJ2-7|.|TRBD2|TRBV5-4
CASSLSTSGNSEQYF
TGTGCCAGCAGCTTGAGTACTAGCGGGAACTCCGAGCAGTACTTC
>TRBJ1-2|.|TRBD1|TRBV27
CASSPFVRGEDGYTF
TGTGCCAGCAGTCCTTTCGTCAGGGGGGAGGATGGCTACACCTTC
>TRBJ2-4|.|TRBD1|TRBV19
CASLDRGLQNIQYF
TGTGCCAGCCTAGACAGGGGGCTCCAAAACATTCAGTACTTC
>TRBJ1-1|once|TRBD1|TRBV11-2
CASSKTGWESTEAFF
TGTGCCAGCAGCAAGACAGGGTGGGAGAGCACTGAAGCTTTCTTT
>TRBJ1-4|.|TRBD1|TRBV6-5
CASSQGQPVNEKLFF
TGTGCCAGCAGCCAGGGACAGCCGGTAAATGAAAAACTGTTTTTT
>TRBJ1-2|.|.|TRBV2
CASGQTIYGYTF
TGTGCCAGCGGACAGACGATCTATGGCTACACCTTC
>TRBJ2-1|.|TRBD2|TRBV7-3
CASSLGLAGEALNEQFF
TGTGCCAGCAGCCTGGGACTAGCGGGAGAGGCTCTCAATGAGCAGTTCTTC
>TRBJ1-2|.|.|TRBV3-1/TRBV3-2
CASSPPSRGTRGYTF
TGTGCCAGCAGCCCTCCCTCGAGAGGAACTCGTGGCTACACCTTC
>TRBJ1-1|.|.|TRBV28
CASSLYSGTEAFF
TGTGCCAGCAGTTTATATTCGGGCACTGAAGCTTTCTTT
>TRBJ1-2|.|.|TRBV27
CASSFGGGGGYTF
TGTGCCAGCAGTTTTGGGGGCGGGGGAGGCTACACCTTC
>TRBJ2-3|.|TRBD1|TRBV5-6
CASSLTPGTGATDTQYF
TGTGCCAGCAGCTTGACCCCCGGGACAGGGGCCACAGATACGCAGTATTTT
>TRBJ1-4|.|TRBD1|TRBV10-3
CAISAQTGENEKLFF
TGTGCCATCAGTGCCCAGACAGGGGAAAATGAAAAACTGTTTTTT
>TRBJ1-5|once|TRBD1|TRBV6-6
CASSYGGQGGQPQHF
TGTGCCAGCAGTTACGGGGGACAGGGGGGTCAGCCCCAGCATTTT
>TRBJ2-7|.|TRBD2|TRBV28
CASSFSGSGEQYF
TGTGCCAGCAGTTTTAGCGGGAGCGGCGAGCAGTACTTC
>TRBJ2-3|.|.|TRBV6-1
CASSEEVGEDTQYF
TGTGCCAGCAGTGAAGAGGTAGGGGAAGATACGCAGTATTTT
>TRBJ2-3|.|.|TRBV5-4
CASSLAKERSTDTQYF
TGTGCCAGCAGCTTGGCCAAGGAGCGTAGCACAGATACGCAGTATTTT
>TRBJ2-7|once|TRBD2|TRBV27
CASSLSPSGSNGAQYF
TGTGCCAGCAGTTTAAGCCCTAGCGGGAGCAACGGGGCTCAGTACTTC
>TRBJ2-5|.|TRBD2|TRBV7-9
CASSIGLAGVGQETQYF
TGTGCCAGCAGTATCGGACTAGCGGGAGTTGGGCAAGAGACCCAGTACTTC
>TRBJ2-5|.|.|TRBV4-2
CASSQEVRAETQYF
TGTGCCAGCAGCCAAGAAGTGCGGGCAGAGACCCAGTACTTC
>TRBJ1-3|.|.|TRBV4-2
CASSQDVWGYSGNTIYF
TGTGCCAGCAGCCAAGATGTTTGGGGCTACTCTGGAAACACCATATATTTT
>TRBJ1-5|.|.|TRBV27
CASSLGGGDSNQPQHF
TGTGCCAGCAGTTTAGGGGGGGGAGATAGCAATCAGCCCCAGCATTTT
>TRBJ2-5|.|TRBD2|TRBV6-2/TRBV6-3
CASSTLAGEKETQYF
TGTGCCAGCAGCACACTAGCGGGAGAAAAAGAGACCCAGTACTTC
>TRBJ2-2|.|TRBD2|TRBV6-5
CASSTLAETGELFF
TGTGCCAGCAGCACACTAGCGGAGACCGGGGAGCTGTTTTTT
>TRBJ1-3|.|.|TRBV3-1/TRBV3-2
CASSLLQQFGNTIYF
TGTGCCAGCAGCCTCCTACAACAGTTCGGAAACACCATATATTTT
>TRBJ1-1|.|.|TRBV7-8
CASSPPNIRGFTEAFF
TGTGCCAGCAGCCCCCCCAACATCAGGGGCTTCACTGAAGCTTTCTTT
>TRBJ1-5|.|.|TRBV11-2
CASSLGQTNQPQHF
TGTGCCAGCAGCTTAGGACAGACCAATCAGCCCCAGCATTTT
>TRBJ2-3|.|.|TRBV2
CASSELGQPSTDTQYF
TGTGCCAGCAGTGAATTGGGCCAGCCAAGCACAGATACGCAGTATTTT
>TRBJ2-1|.|TRBD1|TRBV7-3
CASSVTGIQNNEQFF
TGTGCCAGCAGCGTGACAGGGATTCAAAACAATGAGCAGTTCTTC
>TRBJ2-3|.|TRBD1|TRBV24-1
CATSDRRQGGADTQYF
TGTGCCACCAGTGATAGAAGACAGGGGGGCGCAGATACGCAGTATTTT
>TRBJ1-6|.|.|TRBV9
CASSVGTDNNSPLHF
TGTGCCAGCAGCGTAGGGACTGATAATAATTCACCCCTCCACTTT
>TRBJ2-3|.|TRBD2|TRBV5-1
CASSRGTSGRIGTDTQYF
TGCGCCAGCAGCAGGGGGACTAGCGGGAGGATCGGCACAGATACGCAGTATTTT
>TRBJ1-1|.|.|TRBV5-6
CASSLQGAEAFF
TGTGCCAGCAGCTTACAGGGTGCTGAAGCTTTCTTT
>TRBJ1-3|few|.|TRBV6-4
CASRAHDRPSGNTIYF
TGTGCCAGCAGGGCCCATGACAGACCCTCTGGAAACACCATATATTTT
>TRBJ1-5|.|.|TRBV10-2
CASSEDSYSNQPQHF
TGCGCCAGCAGTGAGGACAGCTATAGCAATCAGCCCCAGCATTTT
>TRBJ2-1|.|TRBD1|TRBV24-1
CATSETTGGTYEQFF
TGTGCCACCAGCGAAACGACAGGGGGCACATATGAGCAGTTCTTC
>TRBJ2-5|.|TRBD1|TRBV2
CALKGTAKRQETQYF
TGTGCCTTGAAGGGGACAGCAAAGCGCCAAGAGACCCAGTACTTC
>TRBJ1-1|.|TRBD1|TRBV4-1
CASSLGQGTTEAFF
TGCGCCAGCAGCCTGGGACAGGGGACCACTGAAGCTTTCTTT
>TRBJ1-5|.|.|TRBV19
CASSPAQALNQPQHF
TGTGCCAGTAGTCCTGCCCAGGCCCTAAATCAGCCCCAGCATTTT
>TRBJ1-3|.|TRBD1|TRBV27
CASSSRQGSGNTIYF
TGTGCCAGCAGTTCAAGACAGGGGTCTGGAAACACCATATATTTT
>TRBJ2-7|.|.|TRBV7-8
CASSLALGVGGLYEQYF
TGTGCCAGCAGCTTAGCGCTCGGAGTGGGGGGGCTGTACGAGCAGTACTTC
>TRBJ1-3|.|.|TRBV19
CASRPRGTGNTIYF
TGTGCCAGTAGGCCGCGGGGCACAGGAAACACCATATATTTT
>TRBJ1-6|.|.|TRBV19
CASSLTDQVGYNSPLHF
TGTGCCAGTAGTCTGACAGACCAGGTGGGGTATAATTCACCCCTCCACTTT
>TRBJ1-2|few|TRBD1|TRBV5-5
CASSFGQGVLVYGYTF
TGTGCCAGCAGTTTCGGACAGGGGGTGTTGGTCTATGGCTACACCTTC
>TRBJ1-2|.|.|TRBV6-5
CASSLTLRGYTF
TGTGCCAGCAGTCTAACCCTCAGGGGCTACACCTTC
>TRBJ2-1|.|.|TRBV5-1
CASSLGQTDNEQFF
TGCGCCAGCAGCTTGGGACAGACCGACAATGAGCAGTTCTTC
>TRBJ1-6|.|TRBD1|TRBV4-1
CASSLDRGSPLHF
TGCGCCAGCAGCTTGGACAGGGGTTCACCCCTCCACTTT
>TRBJ2-1|few|TRBD2|TRBV5-1
CASSLSGGAGNEQFF
TGCGCCAGCAGCTTAAGCGGGGGGGCCGGGAATGAGCAGTTCTTC
>TRBJ1-5|.|TRBD1|TRBV6-5
CASSYDRGQPQHF
TGTGCCAGCAGTTACGACAGGGGTCAGCCCCAGCATTTT